This T cell receptor beta chain was found in a study of cytomegalovirus exposure and HLA in healthy donors. Findings and limits, study-wide: On later analysis, the bulk of CMV-associated TCR beta chains appeared to be HLA-restricted. According to a later analysis, donors in an Asian-associated ancestry cluster reportedly had fewer N-insertions than the roughly 660-donor mean.

Germline CDR1 MDHEN, CDR2 SYDVKM. With 1 base removed from V and 2 bases from J, the gap between germline ends came to 11 bases. The CDR3 sequence is 16 residues long. A note on this clone: No antigen is known for it.

The PCR ran on 60 Vbeta and 13 Jbeta primers. Sequencing used immunoSEQ multiplex PCR; TCRdb keeps in-frame clones, though not all of them. This sample carries approximately 160,000 clones, approximately 80% of them seen once, and the ten largest clones take approximately 1.6%. The TCR sequence derives from a woman younger than 45 in good health and CMV-seronegative. This chain joins TRBV28 and TRBJ2-2; perhaps TRBD1 as D (5 bases). The source material was PBMCs. The CDR3 loop reads CASSLSGRVNTGELFF. In DNA, the CDR3 is TGTGCCAGCAGTTTATCAGGCAGGGTTAACACCGGGGAGCTGTTTTTT.